A selection of T cell receptor beta chains follows, all from one sample in a study of shared clonotypes between healthy human individuals. This table comes from immunoSEQ multiplex PCR, and its TCRdb copy is limited to in-frame clones, with some not included. Here the sample spans 600,000 or so clones, 95% to 98% being singletons. Sequencing input: naive CD8+ T cells sorted from blood. The receptors come from a man aged 25-45 years in good health. Each CDR3 is given with its conserved first and last residue. The D gene is left open where the match is weak. Where a row states a size, it is once, few, many or the class of an expanded clone; other rows omit it.

J	size	V	D	CDR3	DNA
TRBJ2-5	-	TRBV11-2	-	CASSLESGPGETQYF	TGTGCCAGCAGCTTAGAAAGTGGACCTGGGGAGACCCAGTACTTC
TRBJ1-5	-	TRBV28	-	CASSPKHQGFNQPQHF	TGTGCCAGCAGTCCGAAACACCAGGGGTTCAATCAGCCCCAGCATTTT
TRBJ2-1	once	TRBV19	TRBD2	CASSLNAGGSYNEQFF	TGTGCCAGTAGTCTGAATGCGGGAGGGTCCTACAATGAGCAGTTCTTC
TRBJ2-2	once	TRBV2	-	CASSVIGGKYTGELFF	TGTGCCAGCAGTGTGATAGGCGGGAAGTACACCGGGGAGCTGTTTTTT
TRBJ2-1	-	TRBV7-8	-	CASSLGTTLRDEQFF	TGTGCCAGCAGCTTAGGTACCACACTTAGGGATGAGCAGTTCTTC
TRBJ1-5	-	TRBV21-1	-	CASSKGHPYSNQPQHF	TGTGCCAGCAGCAAGGGACACCCCTATAGCAATCAGCCCCAGCATTTT
TRBJ2-5	-	TRBV9	-	CASSARKGSEAQYF	TGTGCCAGCAGCGCTAGAAAAGGCAGCGAGGCCCAGTACTTC
TRBJ2-7	-	TRBV4-1	-	CASSEREPYEQYF	TGCGCCAGCAGCGAAAGGGAACCCTACGAGCAGTACTTC
TRBJ2-7	-	TRBV27	TRBD2	CASSLAGWNYEQYF	TGTGCCAGCAGCCTAGCGGGGTGGAACTACGAGCAGTACTTC
TRBJ1-1	-	TRBV11-2	-	CASSLGVGGLSNTEAFF	TGTGCCAGCAGCTTAGGAGTGGGCGGCTTATCGAACACTGAAGCTTTCTTT
TRBJ2-1	-	TRBV9	-	CASSPHSFDRGGHEQFF	TGTGCCAGCAGCCCACATTCCTTCGACAGGGGAGGGCATGAGCAGTTCTTC
TRBJ2-7	-	TRBV13	-	CASSLNPTGNEQYF	TGTGCCAGCAGCTTAAACCCAACAGGCAACGAGCAGTACTTC
TRBJ2-7	-	TRBV6-6	-	CASMVQLNYEQYF	TGTGCCAGCATGGTACAGCTTAACTACGAGCAGTACTTC
TRBJ1-4	-	TRBV7-9	-	CASSLTGEGGEKLFF	TGTGCCAGCAGCTTAACGGGGGAAGGTGGTGAAAAACTGTTTTTT
TRBJ2-1	-	TRBV27	-	CASSPIEHNEQFF	TGTGCCAGCAGCCCCATAGAGCACAATGAGCAGTTCTTC
TRBJ2-3	-	TRBV6-6	TRBD2	CASSYFGLAGVDTQYF	TGTGCCAGCAGTTACTTTGGACTAGCGGGAGTAGATACGCAGTATTTT
TRBJ2-7	-	TRBV9	TRBD2	CASSVGLGGSSYEQYF	TGTGCCAGCAGCGTGGGCCTGGGAGGGAGCTCCTACGAGCAGTACTTC
TRBJ2-1	-	TRBV7-9	TRBD2	CASSPQTSGVDNNEQFF	TGTGCCAGCAGCCCTCAGACTAGCGGGGTTGACAACAATGAGCAGTTCTTC
TRBJ2-7	-	TRBV28	TRBD2	CASSSTRLAGGGDPYEQYF	TGTGCCAGCAGTTCGACAAGACTAGCGGGAGGTGGGGACCCCTACGAGCAGTACTTC
TRBJ2-1	once	TRBV9	TRBD2	CASSMTSGIDEQFF	TGTGCCAGCAGCATGACTAGCGGGATTGATGAGCAGTTCTTC
TRBJ2-7	-	TRBV5-1	TRBD2	CASSPRTSGTSYEQYF	TGCGCCAGCAGCCCGAGGACTAGCGGGACATCCTACGAGCAGTACTTC
TRBJ2-7	once	TRBV28	TRBD1	CAASWGPRQGVDF	TGTGCCGCTAGTTGGGGGCCCAGACAGGGCGTCGACTTC
TRBJ2-1	-	TRBV4-1	-	CASSHDGDLSLNEQFF	TGCGCCAGCAGCCACGACGGGGACCTGAGTTTAAATGAGCAGTTCTTC
TRBJ2-3	-	TRBV7-9	TRBD2	CASSSRLAGGPTLDTQYF	TGTGCCAGCAGCTCCCGACTAGCGGGAGGGCCCACTTTAGATACGCAGTATTTT
TRBJ2-7	once	TRBV9	-	CASSVGLSYEQYF	TGTGCCAGCAGCGTAGGGTTATCCTACGAGCAGTACTTC
TRBJ1-1	-	TRBV6-6	-	CASSLRGNTEAFF	TGTGCCAGCAGCCTCCGGGGAAACACTGAAGCTTTCTTT
TRBJ1-2	-	TRBV10-2	-	CASSDSGVRDYGYTF	TGCGCCAGCAGTGATTCGGGGGTGCGGGACTATGGCTACACCTTC
TRBJ2-3	-	TRBV7-9	-	CASSPQRSSTDTQYF	TGTGCCAGCAGCCCTCAGCGGAGCAGCACAGATACGCAGTATTTT
TRBJ2-3	-	TRBV18	TRBD1	CASSPQDRAYTDTQYF	TGTGCCAGCTCACCACAAGACAGGGCCTACACAGATACGCAGTATTTT
TRBJ1-2	-	TRBV29-1	-	CSVEDRNGYTF	TGCAGCGTTGAAGACAGGAATGGCTACACCTTC
TRBJ2-7	-	TRBV27	-	CASSYENSYEQYF	TGTGCCAGCAGTTATGAGAACTCCTACGAGCAGTACTTC
TRBJ2-7	-	TRBV2	TRBD2	CASRVRLAGDSEQYF	TGTGCCAGCAGGGTAAGGCTAGCGGGAGACTCCGAGCAGTACTTC
TRBJ2-3	-	TRBV7-8	TRBD2	CASSLELAGGTDTQYF	TGTGCCAGCAGCTTAGAACTAGCGGGAGGCACAGATACGCAGTATTTT
TRBJ2-7	-	TRBV28	-	CASRSGHSYEQYF	TGTGCCAGCAGGTCGGGCCACTCCTACGAGCAGTACTTC
TRBJ1-5	-	TRBV28	-	CASSLDSTSNQPQHF	TGTGCCAGCAGTTTGGACAGTACAAGCAATCAGCCCCAGCATTTT
TRBJ1-2	-	TRBV13	-	CASSRYQSNYGYTF	TGTGCCAGCAGCCGTTATCAGAGTAACTATGGCTACACCTTC
TRBJ2-7	-	TRBV9	-	CASSAYEQYF	TGTGCCAGCAGCGCCTACGAGCAGTACTTC
TRBJ2-7	-	TRBV27	-	CASSPFRDNYEQYF	TGTGCCAGCAGCCCATTCCGGGATAACTACGAGCAGTACTTC
TRBJ1-2	-	TRBV29-1	-	CSVEDRWDSGYTF	TGCAGCGTTGAAGATAGGTGGGATAGTGGCTACACCTTC
TRBJ2-3	-	TRBV9	TRBD2	CASSPRGTSGTTDTQYF	TGTGCCAGCAGCCCTAGAGGGACGAGCGGGACCACAGATACGCAGTATTTT
TRBJ2-2	-	TRBV7-9	-	CASSLGVTRVKPGELFF	TGTGCCAGCAGCTTAGGGGTGACCAGGGTCAAGCCCGGGGAGCTGTTTTTT
TRBJ1-5	-	TRBV6-1	-	CASSEFTEGVYSNQPQHF	TGTGCCAGCAGTGAATTCACAGAGGGGGTTTATAGCAATCAGCCCCAGCATTTT
TRBJ2-1	-	TRBV4-1	-	CASSQVGGDTYNEQFF	TGCGCCAGCAGCCAAGTTGGAGGGGATACCTACAATGAGCAGTTCTTC
TRBJ2-7	-	TRBV27	TRBD2	CASSQASGGSGEQYF	TGTGCCAGCAGTCAAGCTAGCGGGGGCTCCGGAGAGCAGTACTTC
TRBJ2-7	-	TRBV6-5	-	CASRTTGYEQYF	TGTGCCAGCAGGACAACTGGTTACGAGCAGTACTTC
TRBJ2-7	once	TRBV6-1	TRBD2	CASSASGGSYEQYF	TGTGCCAGCAGTGCCAGCGGGGGATCCTACGAGCAGTACTTC
TRBJ2-1	-	TRBV20-1	-	CSARDGNEQFF	TGCAGTGCTAGAGATGGCAATGAGCAGTTCTTC
TRBJ1-5	once	TRBV30	-	CAWSLGQGTQPQHF	TGTGCCTGGAGTCTCGGCCAGGGGACTCAGCCCCAGCATTTT
TRBJ2-1	-	TRBV10-1	TRBD2	CASSEWTSLYNEQFF	TGCGCCAGCAGTGAGTGGACTAGCCTTTACAATGAGCAGTTCTTC
TRBJ1-5	-	TRBV6-1	-	CASSEPTGNNQPQHF	TGTGCCAGCAGTGAACCGACAGGCAATAATCAGCCCCAGCATTTT
TRBJ2-7	-	TRBV5-1	-	CASSTGGEQYF	TGCGCCAGCAGCACCGGAGGGGAGCAGTACTTC
TRBJ2-2	-	TRBV7-7	-	CASSLALSTGELFF	TGTGCTAGCAGCTTAGCCCTTTCGACCGGGGAGCTGTTTTTT
TRBJ2-3	-	TRBV27	-	CASSFRASLLTDTQYF	TGTGCCAGCAGTTTTCGGGCCAGCCTTCTCACAGATACGCAGTATTTT